This T cell receptor beta chain derives from a study of T-cell memory formation after mild COVID-19. Note on this clonotype: Its specificity is not known.

The ends were cut back, 3 bases at V and 8 bases at J, with 16 bases in the middle. The CDR3 extends over 13 amino acids. Germline-derived CDR1 and CDR2 are SQVTM and ANQGSEA. Constant-segment primers and 5'RACE yielded cDNA libraries for TCR alpha and TCR beta, each carrying sample barcodes and UMIs. Via MiXCR, TCRdb re-called the 5' RACE reads, giving one row per CDR3 protein. The table has about 200,000 distinct CDR3 sequences, more than 8% seen once; the top ten hold 3.5% to 4%. Study-wide results and caveats: For second-wave clones that peaked at day 37, SARS-CoV-2 specificity went unverified. A subset of responding clones appeared in pre-infection memory, suggesting cross-reactive memory joined. The CD4+ clones that contracted clustered mainly within CM and EM, and the CD8+ clones concentrated in EMRA.

The chain combines TRBV29-1 with TRBJ1-2, with D perhaps TRBD1 (5 bases). Source material: PBMCs or a T cell subset sorted from them (not recorded which). The receptor comes from a young man who had mild COVID-19 (a few samples of this study predate the infection). Cell type and time point are not known. The CDR3 bases are TGCAGCGTTGACGGGGCAGGGCGTGGGGGCTACACCTTC. Its translation is CSVDGAGRGGYTF.